This entry lists 2 T cell receptor beta chains sequenced from one sample in a study of T cell repertoires in cytomegalovirus infection. TCRdb reanalysed the reads using MiXCR and keeps one entry per CDR3 protein. The table lists roughly 150,000 distinct CDR3 sequences, roughly a quarter of them singletons. The sample consisted of PBMCs. These receptors were taken from a human donor in good health (CMV status not recorded). Some clones in this sample may be carry-over from other donors' samples.

This clonotype was observed many times. The rearrangement uses TRBV12-3 or TRBV12-4 and TRBJ1-1; weak D call: TRBD1 (5 bases). V was pared by 3 bases and J by 6 bases, with 8 bases between. This CDR3 is built from 12 residues. CDR3 coding DNA: TGTGCCAGCAGTTTCGGGGACCCTGAAGCTTTCTTT. Translated: CASSFGDPEAFF.

This clonotype was recorded at least ten times. The chain is built from TRBV7-2 and TRBJ2-3; D possibly corresponds to TRBD1 (6 bases). V was trimmed by 3 bases and J by 0 bases, leaving 10 bases between them. The CDR3 is made up of 15 amino acids. CDR1 SGHTA and CDR2 FQGNSA come from the germline V gene. CDR3 residues: CASSFGQSSTDTQYF. The CDR3 DNA reads TGTGCCAGCAGCTTCGGACAGTCTAGCACAGATACGCAGTATTTT.